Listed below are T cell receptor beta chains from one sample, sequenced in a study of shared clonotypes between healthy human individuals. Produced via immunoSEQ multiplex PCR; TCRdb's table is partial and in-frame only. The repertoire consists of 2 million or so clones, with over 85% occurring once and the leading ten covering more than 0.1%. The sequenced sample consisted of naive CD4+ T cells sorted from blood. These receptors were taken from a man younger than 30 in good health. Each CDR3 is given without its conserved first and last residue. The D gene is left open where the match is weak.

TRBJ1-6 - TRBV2 ASSDNSPLH
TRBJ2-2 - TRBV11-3 ASSRTPGELF
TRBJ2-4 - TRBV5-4 ASSPGDLKNIQY
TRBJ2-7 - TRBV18 ASSPGRLTYEQY
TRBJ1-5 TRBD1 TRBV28 ASSFGDRGRNQPQH
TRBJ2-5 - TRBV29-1 SVARGTQETQY
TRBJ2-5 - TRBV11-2 ASSLSIQERETQY
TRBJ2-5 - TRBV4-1 ASSLLVYQETQY
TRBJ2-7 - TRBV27 ASSNTPPMWLEDGEQY
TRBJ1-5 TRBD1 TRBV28 ASSHYIGGRVGNQPQH
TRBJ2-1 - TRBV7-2 ASSWTVPGSNEQF
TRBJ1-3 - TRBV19 ASSIGAVGFSGNTIY
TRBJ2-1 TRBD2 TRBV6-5 ASSPSGIGYNEQF
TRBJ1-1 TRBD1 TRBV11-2 ASSLERGLEAF
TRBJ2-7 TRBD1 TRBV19 ASSLPGTGPYEQY
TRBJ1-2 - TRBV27 ASSLSRDYGYT
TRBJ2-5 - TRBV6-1 ASSAGRETQY
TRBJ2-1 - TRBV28 ASSLLGTFSSYNEQF
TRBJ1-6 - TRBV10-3 AIRPGPYNSPLH
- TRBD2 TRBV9 ASSLLSGSSYEQY
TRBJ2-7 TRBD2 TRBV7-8 ASSPRTSASYEQY
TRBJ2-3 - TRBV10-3 AISEATDTQY
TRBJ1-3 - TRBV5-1 ASSKLVGSGNTIY
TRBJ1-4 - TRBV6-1 ASSGTGVGSGVYEKLF
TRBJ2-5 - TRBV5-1 ASSLEFGVRETQY
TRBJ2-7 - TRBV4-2 ASSQVAATSYEQY
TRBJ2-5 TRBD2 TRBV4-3 ASSQSGLAGEETQY
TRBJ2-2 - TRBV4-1 ASSQGLNTGELF
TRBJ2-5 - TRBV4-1 ASSQILPFVSPRETQY
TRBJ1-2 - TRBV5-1 ASSLARLTRDGFYGYT
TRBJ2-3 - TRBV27 ASGLGARADTQY
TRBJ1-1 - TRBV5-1 ASSLTAENTEAF
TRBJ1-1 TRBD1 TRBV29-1 SVGGMRNRGGGTEAF
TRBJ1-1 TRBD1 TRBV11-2 ASSSTRGQGTEAF
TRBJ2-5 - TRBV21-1 ASANDRYEETQY